A selection of T cell receptor beta chains follows, all from one sample in a study of cytomegalovirus exposure and HLA in healthy donors. Here immunoSEQ multiplex PCR was the method, and the copy in TCRdb shows in-frame clones only, minus some. The sample lists fewer than 130,000 clones, roughly three fifths occurring once. The specimen sequenced was PBMCs. These receptors originate from a man aged 30 to 45 in good health and CMV-seropositive. Both conserved end residues are part of each CDR3. Each record gives: CDR3 protein, CDR3 DNA, clone size, J gene, V gene, D gene. D genes are given only for firm matches. Clone sizes are given selectively: once, few, many, or a class where the clone is expanded.

CASSLYGYSGGLAPYEQYF | TGTGCCAGCAGCTTATACGGCTACTCGGGGGGTTTGGCCCCCTACGAGCAGTACTTC | . | TRBJ2-7 | TRBV7-9 | TRBD2
CASSPEGRGNQPQHF | TGTGCCAGCTCACCAGAGGGCAGGGGGAATCAGCCCCAGCATTTT | . | TRBJ1-5 | TRBV18 | TRBD1
CASSSRDFSMEQFF | TGTGCCAGCAGCTCCCGGGACTTCTCCATGGAGCAGTTCTTC | few | TRBJ2-1 | TRBV11-1 | .
CASSLLTSGHNEQFF | TGTGCCAGCAGTTTACTGACTAGCGGCCACAATGAGCAGTTCTTC | few | TRBJ2-1 | TRBV27 | TRBD2
CASSPGFAGDPYTF | TGTGCCAGCAGCCCAGGTTTCGCAGGGGACCCTTACACCTTC | . | TRBJ1-2 | TRBV7-3 | .
CASSLLAGTMNTEAFF | TGCGCCAGCAGCTTGCTGGCAGGGACTATGAACACTGAAGCTTTCTTT | . | TRBJ1-1 | TRBV5-1 | .
CASSVHRDQPQHF | TGTGCCAGCAGTGTCCACAGGGATCAGCCCCAGCATTTT | few | TRBJ1-5 | TRBV6-1 | .
CAISEGGGGGYEQYF | TGTGCCATCAGTGAGGGAGGAGGGGGCGGGTACGAGCAGTACTTC | few | TRBJ2-7 | TRBV10-3 | .
CASSQSRSPRLAKNIQYF | TGCGCCAGCAGTCAATCTAGGAGCCCACGGCTGGCCAAAAACATTCAGTACTTC | . | TRBJ2-4 | TRBV23-1 | .
CASSPRLAGGPTQYF | TGTGCCAGCAGCCCCCGACTAGCGGGGGGCCCGACCCAGTACTTC | . | TRBJ2-5 | TRBV7-2 | TRBD2
CASRPGLRDTGELFF | TGCGCCAGCCGACCGGGTCTACGGGACACCGGGGAGCTGTTTTTT | . | TRBJ2-2 | TRBV4-1 | .
CASSLAAGLSYEQYF | TGCGCCAGCAGCTTGGCGGCAGGTCTCTCCTACGAGCAGTACTTC | . | TRBJ2-7 | TRBV5-1 | .
CASSLATPYEQYF | TGTGCCAGCAGCTTAGCGACTCCCTACGAGCAGTACTTC | . | TRBJ2-7 | TRBV7-2 | .
CASSAESYNEQFF | TGTGCCAGCAGTGCCGAGAGCTACAATGAGCAGTTCTTC | . | TRBJ2-1 | TRBV2 | .
CASSPPGLRGSHEQYF | TGTGCCAGCTCACCACCGGGCCTCAGGGGGTCCCACGAGCAGTACTTC | few | TRBJ2-7 | TRBV18 | TRBD1
CASSLGTGKETQYF | TGTGCCAGCAGCCTAGGGACAGGGAAAGAGACCCAGTACTTC | . | TRBJ2-5 | TRBV7-6 | TRBD1
CASSLGQGMGYTF | TGTGCCAGCAGCTTGGGACAGGGTATGGGCTACACCTTC | . | TRBJ1-2 | TRBV7-2 | TRBD1
CASSVAYEQYF | TGCGCCAGCAGCGTAGCCTACGAGCAGTACTTC | . | TRBJ2-7 | TRBV5-1 | .
CSSVGVTGIAGEQYF | TGCAGCTCCGTGGGGGTTACAGGGATCGCAGGGGAGCAGTACTTC | . | TRBJ2-5 | TRBV11-1 | .
CASSVTSRTRDEKLFF | TGTGCCAGCAGCGTTACTTCGAGAACTAGGGATGAAAAACTGTTTTTT | once | TRBJ1-4 | TRBV9 | .
CASSPPGGKYNEQFF | TGTGCCAGCAGCCCCCCTGGGGGCAAGTACAATGAGCAGTTCTTC | . | TRBJ2-1 | TRBV5-4 | .
CASSLNRVIGSGANVLTF | TGCGCCAGCAGCTTAAACAGGGTTATAGGCTCTGGGGCCAACGTCCTGACTTTC | . | TRBJ2-6 | TRBV5-1 | .
CASSQDLDYGYTF | TGTGCCAGCAGCCAAGATCTCGACTATGGCTACACCTTC | . | TRBJ1-2 | TRBV4-2 | .
CASSFVLAGSGELFF | TGTGCCAGCAGCTTTGTTCTAGCGGGGTCCGGGGAGCTGTTTTTT | few | TRBJ2-2 | TRBV7-8 | TRBD2
CASSDSPTNEKLFF | TGTGCCAGTAGCGACAGCCCAACTAATGAAAAACTGTTTTTT | . | TRBJ1-4 | TRBV19 | .